One and the same sample provided the 6 T cell receptor beta chains below, sequenced in a study of human T cells and chemical hapten exposure. One entry per CDR3 protein, called by TCRdb with MiXCR from the RACE reads. The sample carries roughly 380,000 distinct CDR3 sequences, more than 4.5% recorded once. Time point: patch test 1, 2 weeks after DPC sensitization. Treatment given: therapeutic diphenylcyclopropenone sensitization with weekly scalp DPC. This specimen was whole blood, taken in connection with sensitization to the hapten diphenylcyclopropenone (DPC). All receptors come from a woman between 45 and 65 years old with alopecia areata. Some clones in this sample may be carry-over from other donors' samples.

The J gene is TRBJ1-2, the V gene TRBV20-1, with 7 bases that match TRBD1. This CDR3 comprises 15 residues. The germline gives CDR1 DFQATT, CDR2 SNEGSKA (reference sequence). Germline trimming cut 0 bases from V and 4 bases from J; bases unmatched to any gene: 8. CDR3 protein: CSARDPGQRGYGYTF. The CDR3 DNA is TGCAGTGCTAGAGACCCGGGACAGAGGGGCTATGGCTACACCTTC.

This clonotype was recorded at least ten times. This chain joins TRBV29-1 and TRBJ2-5; D gene uncertain. There are 11 residues in the CDR3. The V gene lost 7 bases and the J gene lost 5 bases, with 11 bases spanning the gap. Per germline, CDR1 SQVTM and CDR2 ANQGSEA. Here the CDR3 reads CSGRIGETQYF. The CDR3 DNA reads TGCAGCGGTAGAATAGGGGAGACCCAGTACTTC.

The rearrangement uses TRBV5-5 and TRBJ1-3, with a weak D call TRBD1 (5 bases). The CDR3 has 15 amino acids. Germline values: CDR1 SGHKS, CDR2 YYEKEE (reference sequence). The V end lost 1 base, the J end lost 4 bases, and 12 bases lay between the germline ends. The CDR3 DNA reads as TGTGCCAGCAGCTTGCAGCAGGGCTCGGGAAACACCATATATTTT. This codes for CASSLQQGSGNTIYF.

The chain carries TRBV20-1 and TRBJ2-3; 7 bases line up with TRBD2. The CDR3 spans 13 residues. The germline V gene encodes CDR1 DFQATT and CDR2 SNEGSKA (reference sequence). V trimming: 5 bases; J trimming: 2 bases; junction bases outside the gene matches: 4. The CDR3 sequence is CSAEAGFTDTQYF. As DNA, the CDR3 is TGCAGTGCTGAAGCGGGATTCACAGATACGCAGTATTTT.

The table lists this clonotype with many counts. V usage is TRBV27 and J usage is TRBJ2-1; perhaps TRBD2 as D (5 bases). V was shortened by 5 bases and J by 9 bases, with 20 bases between the two germline ends. The CDR3 runs 15 residues. Germline CDR1 and CDR2: MNHEY and SMNVEV (reference sequence). The CDR3 here is CASSLAASRGIEQFF. CDR3 nucleotides: TGTGCCAGCAGTCTTGCCGCTAGTAGAGGGATTGAGCAGTTCTTC.

This clonotype was seen ten or more times. The V call is TRBV7-2, the J call TRBJ1-1; 9 nucleotides line up with TRBD1. Trimming took 4 bases from V and 3 from J; bases not matched to a gene: 9. CDR3 length: 16 residues. In germline, CDR1 is SGHTA, CDR2 FQGNSA. The CDR3 region is CASSSGDRVPDTEAFF. In DNA, the CDR3 is TGTGCCAGCAGCTCTGGGGACAGGGTTCCGGACACTGAAGCTTTCTTT.